A selection of T cell receptor beta chains follows, all from one sample in a study of T-cell memory formation after mild COVID-19. TCRdb ran MiXCR on the 5' RACE reads and lists one entry per CDR3 protein. The table includes approximately 350,000 distinct CDR3 sequences, around 28% detected once. The specimen sequenced was PBMCs or a T cell subset sorted from them (not recorded which). The receptors were gathered from an adult woman who had mild COVID-19 (a few samples of this study predate the infection). Cell type and time point are not known. Each CDR3 is given with its conserved first and last residue. Each record gives: CDR3 protein, CDR3 DNA, V gene, J gene, clone size, D gene. A D gene is named only where the DNA matches it firmly. Clone sizes are given selectively: once, few, many, or a class where the clone is expanded.

CASSYREHHEQFF	TGTGCCAGCAGTTACAGGGAACATCATGAGCAGTTCTTC	TRBV21-1	TRBJ2-1	few	.
CASSEAGAFTDTQYF	TGTGCCAGCAGTGAGGCGGGGGCCTTCACAGATACGCAGTATTTT	TRBV25-1	TRBJ2-3	.	.
CASSRLAGGVEQFF	TGTGCCAGCAGTCGACTAGCGGGGGGTGTTGAGCAGTTCTTC	TRBV6-4	TRBJ2-1	.	TRBD2
CASSGSGTGRYEQYF	TGTGCCAGCAGCGGATCCGGGACAGGGCGATACGAGCAGTACTTC	TRBV7-2	TRBJ2-7	.	TRBD1
CASSRGRNYGYTF	TGTGCCAGCAGTAGGGGCCGGAACTATGGCTACACCTTC	TRBV12-3/TRBV12-4	TRBJ1-2	.	.
CASSPAGQMNTEAFF	TGTGCCAGCAGCCCGGCGGGACAAATGAACACTGAAGCTTTCTTT	TRBV11-3	TRBJ1-1	few	.
CASSHIGYTEAFF	TGTGCCAGCAGCCATATTGGGTACACTGAAGCTTTCTTT	TRBV14	TRBJ1-1	.	.
CASSSIMNTEAFF	TGTGCCAGCAGTTCGATCATGAACACTGAAGCTTTCTTT	TRBV12-3/TRBV12-4	TRBJ1-1	.	.
CASSPTGKANEKLFF	TGTGCCAGCAGCCCCACCGGGAAGGCCAATGAAAAACTGTTTTTT	TRBV14	TRBJ1-4	.	.
CASSGPSPAYQYF	TGTGCCAGTAGTGGGCCCTCGCCAGCGTACCAGTACTTC	TRBV19	TRBJ2-5	few	.
CASSLAIATGGTQYF	TGCGCCAGCAGCTTGGCCATCGCTACGGGAGGTACGCAGTATTTT	TRBV5-1	TRBJ2-3	.	TRBD2
CSARKTGGNYGYTF	TGCAGTGCTAGAAAGACAGGGGGAAACTATGGCTACACCTTC	TRBV20-1	TRBJ1-2	.	TRBD1
CASSTGQGNEQFF	TGCGCCAGCAGCACGGGACAGGGCAATGAGCAGTTCTTC	TRBV5-1	TRBJ2-1	few	TRBD1
CATSGDTDTQYF	TGTGCCACCAGCGGGGACACAGATACGCAGTATTTT	TRBV24-1	TRBJ2-3	many	.
CSVPGQGVSNEQFF	TGCAGCGTGCCGGGACAGGGGGTAAGCAATGAGCAGTTCTTC	TRBV29-1	TRBJ2-1	.	TRBD1
CASKTFDRGNSPLHF	TGTGCCAGCAAGACCTTCGACAGGGGTAATTCACCCCTCCACTTT	TRBV6-5	TRBJ1-6	few	TRBD1
CASSLRQGPSEQYF	TGTGCCAGCAGTTTGAGACAGGGACCCAGCGAGCAGTACTTC	TRBV27	TRBJ2-7	.	TRBD1
CASSPGTFEVTDTQYF	TGTGCCAGCAGTCCCGGGACTTTCGAGGTGACAGATACGCAGTATTTT	TRBV2	TRBJ2-3	.	.
CASSLSSTGTGTYEQYF	TGCGCCAGCAGCTTGTCCTCAACCGGGACAGGGACCTACGAGCAGTACTTC	TRBV5-1	TRBJ2-7	few	TRBD1
CATSDPGPGYGYTF	TGTGCCACCAGTGATCCGGGTCCTGGGTATGGCTACACCTTC	TRBV24-1	TRBJ1-2	few	.
CASSPLAGMNTEAFF	TGTGCCAGTAGCCCTCTGGCTGGAATGAACACTGAAGCTTTCTTT	TRBV19	TRBJ1-1	few	.
CASSSNSGYNEQFF	TGTGCCAGCAGCTCCAATAGCGGGTACAATGAGCAGTTCTTC	TRBV11-3	TRBJ2-1	.	TRBD2
CASSSGRPYNEQFF	TGTGCCAGCAGCAGCGGGAGGCCATACAATGAGCAGTTCTTC	TRBV6-1	TRBJ2-1	.	TRBD2
CASSLYSDRVTDTQYF	TGTGCCAGCAGCTTATATAGCGACAGGGTCACAGATACGCAGTATTTT	TRBV7-6	TRBJ2-3	many	TRBD1
CSVLGAQGNEQFF	TGCAGCGTCCTTGGCGCGCAGGGCAATGAGCAGTTCTTC	TRBV29-1	TRBJ2-1	few	.
CASSFMNTEAFF	TGTGCCAGCAGTTTTATGAACACTGAAGCTTTCTTT	TRBV12-3/TRBV12-4	TRBJ1-1	few	.
CASSLGAASSGNTIYF	TGTGCCAGCAGCTTAGGAGCGGCCAGCTCTGGAAACACCATATATTTT	TRBV7-2	TRBJ1-3	.	.
CASSLEPGGSGGIQETQYF	TGTGCCAGCAGCTTGGAACCCGGCGGTAGCGGGGGAATTCAAGAGACCCAGTACTTC	TRBV5-6	TRBJ2-5	.	TRBD2
CATSTFLAQEQFF	TGTGCCACCAGTACCTTTTTAGCGCAGGAGCAGTTCTTC	TRBV24-1	TRBJ2-1	few	.
CASARTSGSLFYNEQFF	TGTGCCAGCGCCCGGACTAGCGGGAGCCTTTTCTACAATGAGCAGTTCTTC	TRBV27	TRBJ2-1	many	TRBD2
CASSWAANTGELFF	TGCGCCAGCAGCTGGGCAGCCAACACCGGGGAGCTGTTTTTT	TRBV5-1	TRBJ2-2	.	.
CASSLDGRGRSNQPQHF	TGTGCCAGCAGCTTAGATGGCAGGGGCCGTAGCAATCAGCCCCAGCATTTT	TRBV7-9	TRBJ1-5	many	.
CASSTPGLQETQYF	TGTGCCAGCAGCACCCCGGGACTCCAAGAGACCCAGTACTTC	TRBV4-2	TRBJ2-5	.	.
CASSQPPASYEQYF	TGTGCCAGCTCCCAACCACCAGCCTCCTACGAGCAGTACTTC	TRBV18	TRBJ2-7	few	.
CASNRDTSYNEQFF	TGCGCCAGCAATCGGGACACGTCCTACAATGAGCAGTTCTTC	TRBV5-1	TRBJ2-1	.	.
CASTDRSYYEQYF	TGTGCCTCGACAGACAGGAGCTACTACGAGCAGTACTTC	TRBV30	TRBJ2-7	.	.
CASSLMGGRPSMNTEAFF	TGTGCCAGCAGCTTGATGGGGGGGAGGCCTAGCATGAACACTGAAGCTTTCTTT	TRBV5-5	TRBJ1-1	.	.
CASRQRGSYNEQFF	TGTGCCAGCAGGCAGCGGGGGTCCTACAATGAGCAGTTCTTC	TRBV27	TRBJ2-1	.	TRBD2
CASSEEGLAGYQETQYF	TGTGCCAGCAGTGAAGAGGGACTAGCGGGATACCAAGAGACCCAGTACTTC	TRBV2	TRBJ2-5	.	TRBD2
CSVRGGSSYEQYF	TGCAGCGTTCGAGGGGGCTCCTCCTACGAGCAGTACTTC	TRBV29-1	TRBJ2-7	.	TRBD1
CASSIGQGAYSPLHF	TGTGCCAGCAGTATTGGACAGGGGGCGTATTCACCCCTCCACTTT	TRBV12-3/TRBV12-4	TRBJ1-6	.	TRBD1
CASSVLLIDPEAFF	TGTGCCAGCAGTGTTCTCCTGATAGACCCTGAAGCTTTCTTT	TRBV6-1	TRBJ1-1	.	.
CASSMGTGMGGYTF	TGTGCCAGTAGTATGGGGACAGGGATGGGCGGCTACACCTTC	TRBV19	TRBJ1-2	.	TRBD1
CASSPPGPRGPYNEQFF	TGTGCCAGCTCACCACCGGGCCCCCGCGGACCCTACAATGAGCAGTTCTTC	TRBV18	TRBJ2-1	.	.
CASRGTVQETQYF	TGTGCCAGCAGGGGGACGGTCCAAGAGACCCAGTACTTC	TRBV6-5	TRBJ2-5	few	.
CSAITGFWSTEAFF	TGCAGTGCGATTACAGGGTTTTGGAGCACTGAAGCTTTCTTT	TRBV20-1	TRBJ1-1	.	.
CASSLGAGKNTEQFF	TGTGCCAGCAGCTTAGGGGCGGGGAAAAACACTGAGCAGTTCTTC	TRBV7-8	TRBJ2-1	few	.
CASSSPGSTYEQYF	TGTGCCAGCAGTTCACCAGGGTCGACGTACGAGCAGTACTTC	TRBV12-3/TRBV12-4	TRBJ2-7	.	.
CSARDRGMNTEAFF	TGCAGTGCTAGAGATCGAGGGATGAACACTGAAGCTTTCTTT	TRBV20-1	TRBJ1-1	.	.
CASSSLHPVTYGYTF	TGCGCCAGCAGCTCTTTGCATCCGGTGACCTATGGCTACACCTTC	TRBV5-1	TRBJ1-2	once	.
CASSLRGEVWNTEAFF	TGTGCCAGCAGCTTACGGGGGGAAGTGTGGAACACTGAAGCTTTCTTT	TRBV11-2	TRBJ1-1	few	.
CASSFDRGETQYF	TGTGCCAGCAGTTTTGACAGGGGAGAGACCCAGTACTTC	TRBV6-5	TRBJ2-5	few	TRBD1
CASSRTGHYGYTF	TGTGCCAGCAGTCGGACAGGACACTATGGCTACACCTTC	TRBV12-3/TRBV12-4	TRBJ1-2	few	TRBD1
CASSYFSTGAQETQYF	TGTGCCAGCAGTTACTTTTCGACAGGGGCCCAAGAGACCCAGTACTTC	TRBV6-6	TRBJ2-5	.	TRBD1
CSVTTGTFYGYTF	TGCAGCGTCACGACAGGGACGTTTTATGGCTACACCTTC	TRBV29-1	TRBJ1-2	few	TRBD1